These T cell receptor beta chains were read from a single sample in a study of cytomegalovirus exposure and HLA in healthy donors. Sequenced by immunoSEQ multiplex PCR; TCRdb stores in-frame clones only, minus some. The sample includes about 200,000 clones, 84% of them seen just once. What was sequenced was PBMCs. Source of these receptors: a woman aged 30 to 39 in good health and CMV-seropositive. The CDR3 runs from the conserved cysteine through the conserved F or W. Fields, in order: D gene, clone size, J gene, V gene, CDR3 protein, CDR3 DNA. A D gene is named only where the DNA matches it firmly. A clone size is listed for some rows: how often the clone was seen (once, few, many), or a class if it is expanded.

>NA|NA|TRBJ1-5|TRBV15
CATSRDGGSNQPQHF
TGTGCCACCAGCAGGGACGGGGGGAGCAATCAGCCCCAGCATTTT
>NA|NA|TRBJ2-2|TRBV29-1
CSVVPDTGELFF
TGCAGCGTTGTGCCAGACACCGGGGAGCTGTTTTTT
>NA|NA|TRBJ1-2|TRBV5-6
CASSPVGRMQNYGYTF
TGTGCCAGCAGCCCCGTGGGGCGGATGCAGAACTATGGCTACACCTTC
>NA|NA|TRBJ1-2|TRBV28
CASRPQTPGYGYTF
TGTGCCAGCAGGCCTCAGACCCCGGGGTATGGCTACACCTTC
>NA|few|TRBJ2-7|TRBV27
CASSHRVDYEQYF
TGTGCCAGCAGTCACAGGGTAGACTACGAGCAGTACTTC
>TRBD2|NA|TRBJ2-7|TRBV28
CAIAGAYEQYF
TGTGCCATCGCGGGAGCTTACGAGCAGTACTTC
>NA|NA|TRBJ2-3|TRBV9
CASSGGADTQYF
TGTGCCAGCAGCGGGGGCGCAGATACGCAGTATTTT
>NA|NA|TRBJ1-1|TRBV25-1
CASSSRGNTEAFF
TGTGCCAGTAGTAGCAGGGGGAACACTGAAGCTTTCTTT
>TRBD1|few|TRBJ1-4|TRBV6-1
CASRIGTGWNEKLFF
TGTGCCAGCAGGATTGGGACAGGGTGGAATGAAAAACTGTTTTTT
>TRBD1|once|TRBJ2-7|TRBV27
CASSFDRGPYEQYF
TGTGCCAGCAGTTTTGACAGGGGCCCATACGAGCAGTACTTC
>TRBD1|NA|TRBJ1-4|TRBV25-1
CASSLHGTGNEKLFF
TGTGCCAGCAGTTTACACGGGACAGGGAATGAAAAACTGTTTTTT
>NA|few|TRBJ2-7|TRBV5-1
CASGTGREQYF
TGCGCCAGCGGAACAGGGCGCGAGCAGTACTTC
>NA|once|TRBJ2-1|TRBV2
CASEGGSEQFF
TGTGCCAGTGAGGGAGGATCTGAGCAGTTCTTC